These 18 T cell receptor beta chains came from one sample sequenced in a study of cytomegalovirus exposure and HLA in healthy donors. PCR primers comprised 60 Vbeta and 13 Jbeta primers. TCRdb's copy holds only in-frame clones and misses some; the assay was immunoSEQ multiplex PCR. The data show approximately 130,000 clones, about two thirds seen once. Sequences were obtained from PBMCs. Receptors originate from a man between 50 and 59 years old in good health and CMV-seropositive.

This clone was detected only once. The chain employs TRBV28 and TRBJ2-7; D is possibly TRBD2 (9 bases). In germline, CDR1 is MDHEN, CDR2 SYDVKM. The CDR3 extends over 15 amino acids. Trimming left V 10 bases short and J 8 bases short, with 27 bases between. The CDR3 spells CATITGGLAYEKQYF. CDR3 in DNA: TGTGCCACCATTACAGGGGGACTAGCCTACGAAAAGCAGTACTTC.

This clone has a handful of counts. This sequence joins TRBV6-1 and TRBJ1-2; D not resolved. V lost 3 bases, J lost 5 bases, and 16 bases lay in between. CDR1 is MNHNS, CDR2 SASEGT, per germline. The CDR3 is made up of 15 amino acids. The CDR3 region has the DNA TGTGCCAGCAGTGACTCTGAGGAGGGTGTTTATGGCTACACCTTC. This codes for CASSDSEEGVYGYTF.

The V gene is TRBV7-8, the J gene TRBJ1-6; tentative D call: TRBD1 (5 bases). The V end lost 5 bases, the J end lost 7 bases, and 15 bases lay between the germline ends. The V gene's germline CDR1 is SGHVS and CDR2 FQNEAQ. The CDR3 is made up of 15 amino acids. The CDR3 region is CASSPEGRDNSPLHF. CDR3 DNA: TGTGCCAGCAGCCCCGAGGGGAGGGACAATTCACCCCTCCACTTT.

The chain joins TRBV6-6 to TRBJ2-5; TRBD2 might be the D (5 bases). Germline V gene data show CDR1 as MNHNY and CDR2 as SVGAGI (reference sequence). The V and J ends lost 2 bases and 5 bases respectively, with 12 bases between them. This CDR3 is built from 14 residues. In DNA, the CDR3 is TGTGCCAGCAGTTACACAGCGAGAGGGGAGACCCAGTACTTC. It encodes CASSYTARGETQYF.

This chain links TRBV7-9 with TRBJ2-3; D unresolved. Per germline, CDR1 SEHNR and CDR2 FQNEAQ (reference sequence). The CDR3 contains 11 residues. Between the trimmed V and J ends, which lost 3 bases and 5 bases, there was a span of 3 bases. The CDR3 DNA reads as TGTGCCAGCAGCTTTATAGATACGCAGTATTTT. It translates to CASSFIDTQYF. Together with reference TRBV7-9 and TRBJ2-3, the CDR3 gives the full variable domain: DTGVSQNPRHKITKRGQNVTFRCDPISEHNRLYWYRQTLGQGPEFLTYFQNEAQLEKSRLLSDRFSAERPKGSFSTLEIQRTEQGDSAMYLCASSFIDTQYFGPGTRLTVL.

This sequence joins TRBV7-2 and TRBJ1-5; TRBD1 matches at 10 bases. J gave up 7 bases and V 5 bases, and 8 bases lay outside the gene matches. The CDR3 runs 15 residues. The germline V gene encodes CDR1 SGHTA and CDR2 FQGNSA. CDR3 sequence reads: CASSRDRGRGQPQHF. The CDR3 nucleotides are TGTGCCAGCAGCCGAGACAGGGGGCGCGGACAGCCCCAGCATTTT.

This chain links TRBV6-5 with TRBJ1-1, with D perhaps matching TRBD1 (6 bases). The CDR3 is 15 amino acids. Per the germline V gene, CDR1 is MNHEY and CDR2 is SVGAGI. V was clipped by 6 bases and J by 5 bases, with 19 bases between them. CDR3 nucleotides: TGTGCCAGCAGCCCAAACCTCGGGGGGCGAACTGAAGCTTTCTTT. Amino acids: CASSPNLGGRTEAFF.

This rearrangement joins TRBV10-2 to TRBJ1-5; TRBD1 aligns across 8 bases. Germline V gives CDR1 WSHSY, CDR2 SAAADI. This CDR3 has 15 amino acids. V was pared by 4 bases and J by 7 bases, with 9 bases of the junction left unmatched. The CDR3 nucleotides read TGCGCCAGCAGTGTTGGTCAGGGGGCGAGACAGCCCCAGCATTTT. The encoded protein is CASSVGQGARQPQHF.

The chain uses TRBV27 and TRBJ2-7, with D unclear. Trimming took 2 bases from V and 12 from J, leaving 23 bases between them. The germline V gene encodes CDR1 MNHEY and CDR2 SMNVEV (reference sequence). The CDR3 runs to 15 residues. The CDR3 DNA reads as TGTGCCAGCAGTTTAAACCCCGCGGTTACTACGAGCTCGTACTTC. It codes for CASSLNPAVTTSSYF.

CDR3 residues: CASSLATEAFF. The DNA of the CDR3 is TGTGCCAGCAGCTTGGCCACTGAAGCTTTCTTT. V and J are TRBV7-9 and TRBJ1-1; D gene unclear. CDR3 size: 11 residues. Trimming cost V 3 bases and J 4 bases, with 3 bases left between them. Germline loops: CDR1 SEHNR, CDR2 FQNEAQ (reference sequence).

V and J are TRBV10-1 and TRBJ2-2, with 10 positions matching TRBD1. The V and J ends lost 5 bases and 3 bases, in that order; junction bases with no gene match: 6. The germline gives CDR1 WNHNN, CDR2 SYGVQD (reference sequence). This CDR3 has 16 amino acids. CDR3 nucleotides: TGCGCCAGCAGTCGCCGGGACAGGGGATACACCGGGGAGCTGTTTTTT. Encoded protein: CASSRRDRGYTGELFF.

The chain joins TRBV7-8 to TRBJ2-2; D is unclear. Trimming took 5 bases from V and 2 from J, leaving 15 bases between them. CDR1 and CDR2 from the germline V gene are SGHVS and FQNEAQ. The CDR3 has 16 amino acids. The CDR3 here is CASSLSRAGNTGELFF. DNA of the CDR3: TGTGCCAGCAGCCTTAGTCGTGCAGGCAACACCGGGGAGCTGTTTTTT.

The rearrangement links TRBV11-3 to TRBJ1-1; 7 bases align to TRBD1. From germline, CDR1 is SGHNT and CDR2 YENEEA. The CDR3 is 14 residues long. After removal of 2 bases from V and 1 base from J, the junction contained 1 base not matched to a gene. In DNA, the CDR3 is TGTGCCAGCAGCTTACAGGGGGAGAACACTGAAGCTTTCTTT. It specifies CASSLQGENTEAFF.

This clone turned up a few times. The chain has TRBV6-5 and TRBJ1-6; D perhaps matches TRBD1 (6 bases). CDR1 and CDR2 (germline): MNHEY, SVGAGI. V lost 0 bases to trimming and J lost 3 bases, with 9 bases between them. The CDR3 sequence is 16 residues long. The DNA for the CDR3 is TGTGCCAGCAGTTACTCGACAGGCTTCTATAATTCACCCCTCCACTTT. This encodes CASSYSTGFYNSPLHF.

The gene calls are TRBV6-5 and TRBJ1-2, with a possible D match to TRBD1 (5 bases). The CDR3 has 14 amino acids. From germline, CDR1 is MNHEY and CDR2 SVGAGI. Trimming left V 8 bases short and J 7 bases short, with 20 bases between. CDR3 coding DNA: TGTGCCAGCCGCCCCGGCGGGGGAGGTGGTGGCTACACCTTC. Amino acid sequence: CASRPGGGGGGYTF.

The chain combines TRBV6-1 with TRBJ2-7; D unclear. Germline V lookup: CDR1 MNHNS, CDR2 SASEGT. This CDR3 comprises 15 residues. The germline V and J ends were trimmed by 2 bases and 0 bases, with 11 bases remaining between them. Here the CDR3 reads CASSENYRSSYEQYF. CDR3 bases: TGTGCCAGCAGTGAAAACTACCGGAGCTCCTACGAGCAGTACTTC.

This chain connects TRBV28 to TRBJ2-7; 9 bases are a match to TRBD1. Looked up from germline, CDR1 is MDHEN and CDR2 is SYDVKM. V was clipped by 6 bases and J by 0 bases; unmatched bases: 3. This CDR3 contains 14 residues. This CDR3 reads CASRRTGASYEQYF. CDR3 in DNA: TGTGCCAGCAGACGGACAGGGGCCTCCTACGAGCAGTACTTC.

DNA for the CDR3: TGTGCCAGTAGTTTCAGGGGTGAGGAGGGCTACACCTTC. Its protein is CASSFRGEEGYTF. This chain joins TRBV19 and TRBJ1-2; D possibly corresponds to TRBD1 (6 bases). This CDR3 comprises 13 residues. Trimming left V 5 bases short and J 8 bases short, with 15 bases between. CDR1 is LNHDA and CDR2 is SQIVND in the germline V gene (reference sequence).